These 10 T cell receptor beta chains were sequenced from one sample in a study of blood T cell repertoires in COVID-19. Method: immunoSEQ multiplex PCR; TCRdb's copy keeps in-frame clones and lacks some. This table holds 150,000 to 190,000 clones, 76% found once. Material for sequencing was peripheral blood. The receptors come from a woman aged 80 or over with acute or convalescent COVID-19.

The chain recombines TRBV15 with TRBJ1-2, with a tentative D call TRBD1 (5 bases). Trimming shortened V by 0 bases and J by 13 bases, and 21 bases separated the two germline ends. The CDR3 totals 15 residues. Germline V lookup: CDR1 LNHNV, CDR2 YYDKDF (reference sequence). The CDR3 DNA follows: TGTGCCACCAGCAGAGATCAGGGTTCCCCCCCCGTCAGCACCTTC. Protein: CATSRDQGSPPVSTF. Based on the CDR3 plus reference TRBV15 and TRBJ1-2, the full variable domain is DAMVIQNPRYQVTQFGKPVTLSCSQTLNHNVMYWYQQKSSQAPKLLFHYYDKDFNNEADTPDNFQSRRPNTSFCFLDIRSPGLGDTAMYLCATSRDQGSPPVSTFGSGTRLTVV.

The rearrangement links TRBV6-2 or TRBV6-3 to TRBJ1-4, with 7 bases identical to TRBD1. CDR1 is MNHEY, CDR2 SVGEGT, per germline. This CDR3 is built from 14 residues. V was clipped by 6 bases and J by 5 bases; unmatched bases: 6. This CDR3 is CASSSGTVNEKLFF. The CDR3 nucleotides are TGTGCCAGCAGCTCCGGGACAGTAAATGAAAAACTGTTTTTT.

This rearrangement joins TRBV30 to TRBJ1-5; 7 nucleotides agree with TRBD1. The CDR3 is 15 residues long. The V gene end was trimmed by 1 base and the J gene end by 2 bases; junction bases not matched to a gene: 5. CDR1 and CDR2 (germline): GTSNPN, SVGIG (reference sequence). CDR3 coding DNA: TGTGCCTGGAGTGATAACAGGGGAGGCAATCAGCCCCAGCATTTT. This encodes CAWSDNRGGNQPQHF. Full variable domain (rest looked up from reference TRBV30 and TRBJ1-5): SQTIHQWPATLVQPVGSPLSLECTVEGTSNPNLYWYRQAAGRGLQLLFYSVGIGQISSEVPQNLSASRPQDRQFILSSKKLLLSDSGFYLCAWSDNRGGNQPQHFGDGTRLSIL.

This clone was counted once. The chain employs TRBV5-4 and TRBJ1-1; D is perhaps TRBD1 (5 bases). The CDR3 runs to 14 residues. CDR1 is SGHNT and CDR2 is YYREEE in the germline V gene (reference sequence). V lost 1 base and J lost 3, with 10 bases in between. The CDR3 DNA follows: TGTGCCAGCAGCTTGAGACAGCGCGACACTGAAGCTTTCTTT. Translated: CASSLRQRDTEAFF.

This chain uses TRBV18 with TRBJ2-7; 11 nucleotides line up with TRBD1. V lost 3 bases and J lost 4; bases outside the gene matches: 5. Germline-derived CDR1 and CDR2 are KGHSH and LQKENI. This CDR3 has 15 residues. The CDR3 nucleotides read TGTGCCAGCTCACCCGGACAGGGGGCAGGATACGAGCAGTACTTC. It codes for CASSPGQGAGYEQYF.

CDR3 in DNA: TGTGCCAGCAGCTTAGTCCCGGGTCCCCCATACGAGCAGTACTTC. Translated, it gives CASSLVPGPPYEQYF. The rearrangement joins TRBV7-9 to TRBJ2-7; D gene unclear. V was trimmed by 1 base and J by 4 bases, leaving 14 bases between them. This CDR3 comprises 15 residues. Germline V gene sequence: CDR1 SEHNR, CDR2 FQNEAQ (reference sequence).

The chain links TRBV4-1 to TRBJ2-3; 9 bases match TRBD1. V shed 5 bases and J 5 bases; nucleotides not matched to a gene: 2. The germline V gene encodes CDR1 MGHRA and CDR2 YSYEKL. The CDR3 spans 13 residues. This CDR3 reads CASSRTGEDTQYF. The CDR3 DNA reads TGCGCCAGCAGCAGGACAGGGGAAGATACGCAGTATTTT.

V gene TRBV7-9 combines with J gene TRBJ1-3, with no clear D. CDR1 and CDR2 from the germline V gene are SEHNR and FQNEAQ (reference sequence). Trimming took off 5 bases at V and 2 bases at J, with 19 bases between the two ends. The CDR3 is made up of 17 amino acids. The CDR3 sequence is CASSLVGSGRAGNTIYF. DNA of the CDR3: TGTGCCAGCAGCCTCGTAGGGTCGGGGAGAGCTGGAAACACCATATATTTT.

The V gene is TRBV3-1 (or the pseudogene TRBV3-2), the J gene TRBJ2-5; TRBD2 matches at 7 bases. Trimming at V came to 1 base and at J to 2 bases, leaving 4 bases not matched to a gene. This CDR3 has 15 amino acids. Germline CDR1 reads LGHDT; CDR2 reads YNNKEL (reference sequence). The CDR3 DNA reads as TGTGCCAGCAGCCAAGGGCCTAGCGGACAAGAGACCCAGTACTTC. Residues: CASSQGPSGQETQYF.

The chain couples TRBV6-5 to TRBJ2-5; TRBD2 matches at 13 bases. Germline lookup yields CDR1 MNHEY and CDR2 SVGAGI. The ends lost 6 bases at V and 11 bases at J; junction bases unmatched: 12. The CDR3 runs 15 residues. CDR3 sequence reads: CASRMDGLAGVAQYF. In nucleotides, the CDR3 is TGTGCCAGCAGAATGGACGGACTAGCGGGAGTAGCTCAGTACTTC.